Listed here is a single TCR beta chain. The sample comes from a study of T cell changes during pregnancy in multiple sclerosis. The protocol was immunoSEQ multiplex PCR, while the TCRdb copy is restricted to in-frame clones and leaves out a portion. The sample gives approximately 63,000 clones, roughly 91% of which show up once; 1% to 1.5% is in the top ten. The CDR3 contains 15 residues. CDR1 and CDR2 (germline): SGHTA, FQGTGA. V was pared by 3 bases and J by 6 bases, with 7 bases of the junction left unmatched. V gene TRBV7-3 combines with J gene TRBJ2-3; TRBD1 matches at 9 bases. This receptor was obtained from a female donor in good health, enrolled as a control in a pregnancy study. Source: peripheral blood, taken after pregnancy. The CDR3 DNA is TGTGCCAGCAGCTTCCCGACAGGGGGAACGGATACGCAGTATTTT. This gives the protein CASSFPTGGTDTQYF. The whole variable domain, remainder taken from reference TRBV7-3 and TRBJ2-3, is GAGVSQTPSNKVTEKGKYVELRCDPISGHTALYWYRQSLGQGPEFLIYFQGTGAADDSGLPNDRFFAVRPEGSVSTLKIQRTERGDSAVYLCASSFPTGGTDTQYFGPGTRLTVL.